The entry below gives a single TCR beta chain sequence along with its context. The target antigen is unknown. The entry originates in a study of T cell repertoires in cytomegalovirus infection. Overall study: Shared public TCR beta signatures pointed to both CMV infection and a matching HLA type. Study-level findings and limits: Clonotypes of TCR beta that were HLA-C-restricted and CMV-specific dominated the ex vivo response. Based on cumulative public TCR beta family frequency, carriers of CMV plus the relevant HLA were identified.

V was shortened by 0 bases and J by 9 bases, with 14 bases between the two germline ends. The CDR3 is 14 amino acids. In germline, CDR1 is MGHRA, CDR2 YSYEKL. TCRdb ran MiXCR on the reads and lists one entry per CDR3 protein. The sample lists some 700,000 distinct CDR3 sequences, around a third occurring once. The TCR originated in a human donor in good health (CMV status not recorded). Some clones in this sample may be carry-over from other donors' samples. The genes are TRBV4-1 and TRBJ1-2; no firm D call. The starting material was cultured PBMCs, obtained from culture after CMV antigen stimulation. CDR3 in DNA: TGCGCCAGCAGCCAAGAATCTCGGGTCTCTAGCTACACCTTC. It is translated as CASSQESRVSSYTF.